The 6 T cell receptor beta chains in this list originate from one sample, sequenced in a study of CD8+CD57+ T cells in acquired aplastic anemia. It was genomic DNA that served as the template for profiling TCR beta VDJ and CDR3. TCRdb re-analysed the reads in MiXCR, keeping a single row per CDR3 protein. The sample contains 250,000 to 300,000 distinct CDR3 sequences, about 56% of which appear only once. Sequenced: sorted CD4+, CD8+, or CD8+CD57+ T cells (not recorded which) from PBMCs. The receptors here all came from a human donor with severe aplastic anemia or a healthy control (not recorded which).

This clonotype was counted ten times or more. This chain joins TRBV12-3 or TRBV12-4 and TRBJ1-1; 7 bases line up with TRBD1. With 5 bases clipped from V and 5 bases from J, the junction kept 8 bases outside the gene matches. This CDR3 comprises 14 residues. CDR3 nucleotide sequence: TGTGCCAGCAGTCCGGACAGGTTAAAGACTGAAGCTTTCTTT. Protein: CASSPDRLKTEAFF.

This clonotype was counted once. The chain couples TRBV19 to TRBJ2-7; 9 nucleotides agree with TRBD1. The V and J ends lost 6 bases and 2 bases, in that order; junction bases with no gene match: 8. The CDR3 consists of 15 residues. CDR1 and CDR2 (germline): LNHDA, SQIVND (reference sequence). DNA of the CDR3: TGTGCCAGTAGGCCACAGGGGGCCAATCCCTACGAGCAGTACTTC. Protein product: CASRPQGANPYEQYF.

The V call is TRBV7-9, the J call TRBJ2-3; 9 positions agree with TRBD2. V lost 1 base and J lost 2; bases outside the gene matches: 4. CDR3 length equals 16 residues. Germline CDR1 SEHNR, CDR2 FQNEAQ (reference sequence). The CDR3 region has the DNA TGTGCCAGCAGCTTAGTGGGCGGGGGGGACACAGATACGCAGTATTTT. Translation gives CASSLVGGGDTDTQYF.

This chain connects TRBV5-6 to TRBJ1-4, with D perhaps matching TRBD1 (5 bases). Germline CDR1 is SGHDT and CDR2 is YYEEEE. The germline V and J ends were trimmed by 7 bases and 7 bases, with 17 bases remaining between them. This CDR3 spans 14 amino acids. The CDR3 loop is CASGRARPGEKLFF. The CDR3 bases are TGTGCCAGCGGCAGGGCGCGGCCCGGTGAAAAACTGTTTTTT. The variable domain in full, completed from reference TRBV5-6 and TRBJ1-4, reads DAGVTQSPTHLIKTRGQQVTLRCSPKSGHDTVSWYQQALGQGPQFIFQYYEEEERQRGNFPDRFSGHQFPNYSSELNVNALLLGDSALYLCASGRARPGEKLFFGSGTQLSVL.

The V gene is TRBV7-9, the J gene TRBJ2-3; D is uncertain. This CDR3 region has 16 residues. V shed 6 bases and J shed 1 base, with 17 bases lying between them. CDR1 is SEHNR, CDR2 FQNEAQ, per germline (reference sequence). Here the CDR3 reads CASSPGRADGTDTQYF. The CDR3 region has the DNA TGTGCCAGCAGTCCCGGAAGGGCCGATGGCACAGATACGCAGTATTTT.

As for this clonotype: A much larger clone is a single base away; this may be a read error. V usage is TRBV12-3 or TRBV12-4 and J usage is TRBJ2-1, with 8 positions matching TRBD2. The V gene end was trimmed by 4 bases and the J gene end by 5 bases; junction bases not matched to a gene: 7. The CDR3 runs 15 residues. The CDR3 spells CASSWASGYHNEQFF. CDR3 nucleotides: TGTGCCAGCAGTTGGGCTAGCGGGTACCACAATGAGCAGTTCTTC.